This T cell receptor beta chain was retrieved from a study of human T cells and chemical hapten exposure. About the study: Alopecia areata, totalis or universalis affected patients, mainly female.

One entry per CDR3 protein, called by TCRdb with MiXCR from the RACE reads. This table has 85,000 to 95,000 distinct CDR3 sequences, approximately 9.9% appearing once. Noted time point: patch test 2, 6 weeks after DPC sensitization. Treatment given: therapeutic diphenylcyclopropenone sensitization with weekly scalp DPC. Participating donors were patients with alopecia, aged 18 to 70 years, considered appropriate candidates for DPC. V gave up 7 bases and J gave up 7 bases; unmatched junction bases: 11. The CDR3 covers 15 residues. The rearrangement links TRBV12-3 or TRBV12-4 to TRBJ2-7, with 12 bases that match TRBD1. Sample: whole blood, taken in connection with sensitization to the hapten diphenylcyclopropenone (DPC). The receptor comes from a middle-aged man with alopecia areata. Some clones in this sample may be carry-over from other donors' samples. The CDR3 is CASTLLGQGAGEQYF. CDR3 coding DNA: TGTGCCAGCACCCTGTTGGGACAGGGGGCGGGAGAGCAGTACTTC.